Presented here are 15 T cell receptor beta chains from one specimen sequenced in a study of OX40 agonist ivuxolimab in advanced cancers. The protocol was immunoSEQ multiplex PCR, while the TCRdb copy is restricted to in-frame clones and leaves out a portion. The sample consists of 57,000 or so clones, 92% of them appearing once. Here the sequenced sample was CD4+ or CD8+ T cells sorted from blood, taken in a trial of the OX40 agonist ivuxolimab. The receptors derive from an adult with an advanced solid tumor such as melanoma, head and neck, liver or kidney cancer.

This clone was found a few times. V usage is TRBV5-1 and J usage is TRBJ2-1; unclear D gene. Trimming removed 4 bases from V and 9 bases from J, with 20 bases in between. This CDR3 spans 15 amino acids. Germline lookup yields CDR1 SGHRS and CDR2 YFSETQ. The CDR3 loop is CASSEIDFRVGEQFF. The CDR3, as DNA: TGCGCCAGCAGCGAGATCGACTTTAGAGTGGGTGAGCAGTTCTTC.

The rearrangement uses TRBV7-2 and TRBJ1-1, with 9 positions matching TRBD1. From germline, CDR1 is SGHTA and CDR2 FQGNSA. V was clipped by 4 bases and J by 1 base; unmatched bases: 4. This CDR3 spans 15 amino acids. The DNA for the CDR3 is TGTGCCAGCAGCTCGGGACAGGGCTCGAACACTGAAGCTTTCTTT. This encodes CASSSGQGSNTEAFF.

This clone was found once. The CDR3 loop reads CASSSPGTTPQDTQYF. In DNA, the CDR3 is TGTGCCAGCAGCTCTCCCGGGACTACCCCGCAAGATACGCAGTATTTT. The chain links TRBV7-2 to TRBJ2-3; 7 bases map to TRBD2. V lost 4 bases to trimming and J lost 5 bases; unmatched junction nucleotides: 12. The CDR3 runs 16 residues. CDR1 and CDR2 from the germline V gene are SGHTA and FQGNSA.

This chain joins TRBV15 and TRBJ2-1; D not certain. Germline loops: CDR1 LNHNV, CDR2 YYDKDF (reference sequence). Trimming removed 0 bases at V and 2 bases at J, with 8 bases between. There are 15 residues in the CDR3. CDR3 DNA sequence: TGTGCCACCAGCAGAGACCTCGCTGCCTACAATGAGCAGTTCTTC. Its protein is CATSRDLAAYNEQFF.

About this clone itself: One junction end disagrees with the germline gene, perhaps due to a read error. The rearrangement joins TRBV15 to TRBJ2-5; TRBD1 aligns across 7 bases. The germline CDR1 and CDR2 sequences are LNHNV and YYDKDF (reference sequence). This CDR3 is built from 17 residues. The CDR3 spells CATRRGWADRDQETQYF. The CDR3 coding sequence is TGTGCCACCAGGAGAGGTTGGGCCGACAGGGACCAAGAGACCCAGTACTTC.

The rearrangement links TRBV10-2 to TRBJ1-6; tentative D call: TRBD1 (5 bases). This CDR3 comprises 17 residues. The germline V gene has CDR1 WSHSY and CDR2 SAAADI. V shed 6 bases and J shed 2 bases, with 17 bases lying between them. CDR3 sequence: CASSPPGEGAYNSPLHF. For the CDR3, the DNA is TGCGCCAGCAGCCCCCCGGGGGAGGGAGCCTATAATTCACCCCTCCACTTT.

The chain links TRBV6-5 to TRBJ1-3; the match to TRBD1 covers 9 bases. The V gene end was trimmed by 6 bases and the J gene end by 2 bases; junction bases not matched to a gene: 5. The CDR3 has 15 residues. From germline, CDR1 is MNHEY and CDR2 SVGAGI. The CDR3 sequence is CASSRQGETGNTIYF. CDR3 sequence (DNA): TGTGCCAGCAGCCGACAGGGGGAGACTGGAAACACCATATATTTT.

The chain couples TRBV6-5 to TRBJ2-5; D is unresolved. CDR1 is MNHEY and CDR2 is SVGAGI in the germline V gene. CDR3 length equals 13 residues. With 7 bases removed from V and 2 bases from J, the gap between germline ends came to 11 bases. CDR3 DNA sequence: TGTGCCAGCAAAACACCGGCTCAAGAGACCCAGTACTTC. Encoded protein: CASKTPAQETQYF.

This chain uses TRBV6-5 with TRBJ1-2, with 7 positions matching TRBD1. The CDR3 extends over 14 amino acids. J lost 6 bases, V lost 6 bases, and 10 bases had no gene match. CDR1 and CDR2 (germline): MNHEY, SVGAGI. CDR3 amino acids: CASRTGTAGNGYTF. The CDR3 DNA follows: TGTGCCAGCAGAACCGGGACAGCAGGAAATGGCTACACCTTC.

CDR3 loop: CASARAGGMGTDTQYF. In nucleotides, the CDR3 is TGTGCTAGTGCCCGGGCAGGCGGGATGGGCACAGATACGCAGTATTTT. The chain joins TRBV12-5 to TRBJ2-3, with D perhaps matching TRBD2 (6 bases). Germline CDR1 is LGHNT and CDR2 is FRNRAP. There are 16 residues in the CDR3. V shed 7 bases and J shed 1 base, with 18 bases lying between them.

The chain carries TRBV5-1 and TRBJ1-2; D not resolved. Trimming left V 4 bases short and J 6 bases short, with 13 bases between. Per germline, CDR1 SGHRS and CDR2 YFSETQ. The CDR3 has 13 residues. The CDR3 DNA reads as TGCGCCAGCAGCATAGCCGGGCAAGATGGCTACACCTTC. This codes for CASSIAGQDGYTF.

CDR3 DNA: TGTGCCAGCAGCTTGAACAGGGGCACTGAAGCTTTCTTT. The encoded protein is CASSLNRGTEAFF. The rearrangement links TRBV5-8 to TRBJ1-1; TRBD1 agrees at 7 bases. This CDR3 has 13 residues. The V and J ends lost 1 base and 4 bases, in that order; junction bases with no gene match: 1. Germline CDR1 is SGHTS and CDR2 is YDEGEE.

The chain employs TRBV7-3 and TRBJ1-1, with D possibly matching TRBD1 (6 bases). From germline, CDR1 is SGHTA and CDR2 FQGTGA. This CDR3 has 13 residues. Trimming removed 2 bases at V and 6 bases at J, with 10 bases between. The CDR3 DNA reads as TGTGCCAGCAGCTTATATGGGGGCGCTGAAGCTTTCTTT. Its protein is CASSLYGGAEAFF.

The table lists this clone with a count of one. The V gene is TRBV6-5, the J gene TRBJ2-7; unclear D gene. Germline CDR1 and CDR2: MNHEY and SVGAGI. With 5 bases removed from V and 4 bases from J, the gap between germline ends came to 9 bases. The CDR3 is 12 residues long. The CDR3 protein is CASSADGYEQYF. DNA for the CDR3: TGTGCCAGCAGTGCCGACGGGTACGAGCAGTACTTC.

Comments on this clone: The same CDR3 is also encoded by other DNA sequences in this sample. V is TRBV19 and J is TRBJ2-7; D not certain. V was trimmed by 4 bases and J by 2 bases, leaving 3 bases between them. Germline V gene lookup returns CDR1 LNHDA and CDR2 SQIVND (reference sequence). The CDR3 totals 11 residues. This chain's CDR3 is CASSTAYEQYF. The CDR3 region has the DNA TGTGCCAGTAGTACCGCCTACGAGCAGTACTTC.